Described below is a single TCR beta chain sequence and its context. Germline CDR1 and CDR2: LGHNA and YNFKEQ. V was clipped by 2 bases and J by 7 bases, with 15 bases between them. The CDR3 covers 15 residues. This record comes from a study of Graves' ophthalmopathy and Graves' hyperthyroidism. Scientists amplified the TCR beta CDR3 regions from RNA transcripts. First-round RT-PCR relied on HTBI primers, and a second-round multiplex PCR came next. TCRdb ran MiXCR on the multiplex PCR reads and lists one entry per CDR3 protein. The table records more than 550,000 distinct CDR3 sequences, over 40% of them present only once.

The chain combines TRBV4-2 with TRBJ1-5, with D maybe TRBD1 (6 bases). The TCR comes from an adult man with Graves' ophthalmopathy. Sequencing was done on a sample of peripheral blood. CDR3 bases: TGTGCCAGCAGCCAACCGGGCGGGGGCGGGCAGCCCCAGCATTTT. Translated, it gives CASSQPGGGGQPQHF.